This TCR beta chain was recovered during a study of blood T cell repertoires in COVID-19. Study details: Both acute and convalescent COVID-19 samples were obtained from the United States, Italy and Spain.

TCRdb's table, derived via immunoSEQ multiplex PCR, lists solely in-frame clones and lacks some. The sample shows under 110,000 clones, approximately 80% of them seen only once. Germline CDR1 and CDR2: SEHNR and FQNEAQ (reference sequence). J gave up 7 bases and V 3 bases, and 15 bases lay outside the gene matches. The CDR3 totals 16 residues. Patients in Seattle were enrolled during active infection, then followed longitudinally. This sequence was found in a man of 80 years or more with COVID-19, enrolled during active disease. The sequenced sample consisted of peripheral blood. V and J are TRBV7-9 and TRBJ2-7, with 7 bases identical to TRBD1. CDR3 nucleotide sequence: TGTGCCAGCAGCTTTGACAGGGCCCGCTCGAGGGGGGAGCAGTACTTC. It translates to CASSFDRARSRGEQYF.